This entry describes one T cell receptor (beta chain). Preparation of the unsorted libraries drew on 2 million PBMCs stored at -80 C. The record originates from a study of neurological immune-mediated disorders. Germline values: CDR1 SGHRS, CDR2 YFSETQ. The length of the CDR3 is 14 residues. Deletions cut 0 bases from V and 4 bases from J, with 9 bases between. TCRdb called the 5' RACE reads again in MiXCR, with one record for every CDR3 protein. This sample has about 53,000 distinct CDR3 sequences, with approximately 17% found just once. The V call is TRBV5-1, the J call TRBJ2-3; D is perhaps TRBD1 (5 bases). Sequencing was done on a sample of PBMCs. This sequence originates from a man aged 55 to 70 in good health. Here the CDR3 DNA reads TGCGCCAGCAGCTTGGTGACAGTATCAGATACGCAGTATTTT. Translation: CASSLVTVSDTQYF.